This note documents a single TCR beta chain sequence. This table comes from immunoSEQ multiplex PCR, and its TCRdb copy is limited to in-frame clones, with some not included. This sample has under 150,000 clones, with roughly four fifths found just once. The data derive from a study of blood T cell repertoires in COVID-19. From germline, CDR1 is SGHTA and CDR2 FQGNSA. This CDR3 contains 15 residues. The V gene end was trimmed by 2 bases and the J gene end by 4 bases; junction bases not matched to a gene: 4. Sequenced: peripheral blood. The receptor's source is a human donor in a cohort sampled during active COVID-19. The chain joins TRBV7-2 to TRBJ2-1, with 8 bases lining up with TRBD2. The CDR3 protein is CASSLPGGTYNEQFF. CDR3 bases: TGTGCCAGCAGCTTACCGGGGGGGACTTACAATGAGCAGTTCTTC. Together with reference TRBV7-2 and TRBJ2-1, the CDR3 gives the full variable domain: GAGVSQSPSNKVTEKGKDVELRCDPISGHTALYWYRQSLGQGLEFLIYFQGNSAPDKSGLPSDRFSAERTGGSVSTLTIQRTQQEDSAVYLCASSLPGGTYNEQFFGPGTRLTVL.